The 2 T cell receptor beta chains presented below share a single source sample, sequenced in a study of blood T cell repertoires in COVID-19. Here immunoSEQ multiplex PCR was the method, and the copy in TCRdb shows in-frame clones only, minus some. The profile shows some 150,000 clones, 87% of them singletons. The specimen was peripheral blood. The receptors here all came from a woman between 45 and 65 years old with acute or convalescent COVID-19.

This rearrangement joins TRBV5-1 to TRBJ2-3; 10 nucleotides line up with TRBD2. The junction had 5 bases not matched to a gene; V was cut back by 6 bases and J by 1 base. Germline loops: CDR1 SGHRS, CDR2 YFSETQ. The CDR3 runs 15 residues. The CDR3 here is CASTPTSGGTDTQYF. Here the CDR3 DNA reads TGCGCCAGCACCCCCACTAGCGGGGGCACAGATACGCAGTATTTT.

This chain uses TRBV28 with TRBJ1-1; D unresolved. This CDR3 region has 13 residues. Trimming cost V 2 bases and J 7 bases, with 11 bases left between them. Looked up from germline, CDR1 is MDHEN and CDR2 is SYDVKM. This CDR3 reads CASSLGGGIEAFF. Written as DNA, the CDR3 is TGTGCCAGCAGTTTAGGTGGAGGGATTGAAGCTTTCTTT.